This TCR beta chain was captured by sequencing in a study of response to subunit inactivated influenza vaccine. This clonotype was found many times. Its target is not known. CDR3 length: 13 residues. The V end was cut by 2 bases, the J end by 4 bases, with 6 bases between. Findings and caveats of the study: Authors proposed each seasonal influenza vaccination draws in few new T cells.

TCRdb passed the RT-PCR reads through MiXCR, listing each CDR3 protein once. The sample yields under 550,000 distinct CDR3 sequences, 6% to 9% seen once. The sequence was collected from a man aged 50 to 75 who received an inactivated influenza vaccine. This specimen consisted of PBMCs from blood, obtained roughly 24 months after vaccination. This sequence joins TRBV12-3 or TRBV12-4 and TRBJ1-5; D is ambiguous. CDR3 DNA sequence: TGTGCCAGCAGTTTATCCCATAATCAGCCCCAGCATTTT. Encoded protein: CASSLSHNQPQHF.